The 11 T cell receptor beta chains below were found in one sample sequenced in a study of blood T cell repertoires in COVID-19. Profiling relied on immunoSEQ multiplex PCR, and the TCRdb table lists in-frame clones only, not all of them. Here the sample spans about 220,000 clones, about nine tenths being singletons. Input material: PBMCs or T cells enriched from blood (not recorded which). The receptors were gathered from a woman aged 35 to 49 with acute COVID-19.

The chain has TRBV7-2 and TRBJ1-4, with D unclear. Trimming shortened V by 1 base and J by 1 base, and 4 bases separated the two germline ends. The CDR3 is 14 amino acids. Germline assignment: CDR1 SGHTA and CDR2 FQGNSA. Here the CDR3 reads CASSLGRTNEKLFF. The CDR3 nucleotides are TGTGCCAGCAGCTTAGGGAGAACTAATGAAAAACTGTTTTTT.

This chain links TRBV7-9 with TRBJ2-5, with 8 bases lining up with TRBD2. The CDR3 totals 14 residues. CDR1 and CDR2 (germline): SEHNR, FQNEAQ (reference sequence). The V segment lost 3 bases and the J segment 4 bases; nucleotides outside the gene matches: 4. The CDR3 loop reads CASSFAGGAETQYF. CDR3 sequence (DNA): TGTGCCAGCAGCTTTGCGGGGGGTGCAGAGACCCAGTACTTC.

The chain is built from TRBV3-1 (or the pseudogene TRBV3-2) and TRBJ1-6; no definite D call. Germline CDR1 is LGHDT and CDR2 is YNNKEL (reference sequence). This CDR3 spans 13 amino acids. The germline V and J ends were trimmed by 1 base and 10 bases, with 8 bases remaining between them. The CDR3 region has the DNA TGTGCCAGCAGCCAAGTTGTGCGATCACCCCTCCACTTT. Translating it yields CASSQVVRSPLHF.

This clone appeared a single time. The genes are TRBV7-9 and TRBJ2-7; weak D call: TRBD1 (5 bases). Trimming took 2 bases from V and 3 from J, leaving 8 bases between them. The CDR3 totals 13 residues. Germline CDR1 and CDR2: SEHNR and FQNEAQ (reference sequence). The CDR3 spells CASSLSGNYEQYV. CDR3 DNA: TGTGCCAGCAGCTTATCAGGGAACTACGAGCAGTACGTC.

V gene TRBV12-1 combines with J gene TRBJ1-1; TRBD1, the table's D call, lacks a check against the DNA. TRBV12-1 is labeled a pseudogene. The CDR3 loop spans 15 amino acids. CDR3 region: CASSPGVTVNTEAFF. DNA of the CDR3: TGTGCCAGCAGCCCCGGTGTGACAGTGAACACTGAAGCTTTCTTT.

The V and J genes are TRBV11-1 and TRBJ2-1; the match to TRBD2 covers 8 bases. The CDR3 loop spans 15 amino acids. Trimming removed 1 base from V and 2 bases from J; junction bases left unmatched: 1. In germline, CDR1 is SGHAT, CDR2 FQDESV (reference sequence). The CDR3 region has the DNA TGTGCCAGCAGCTTAGGCGGGGGGCCCTACAATGAGCAGTTCTTC. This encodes CASSLGGGPYNEQFF.

The CDR3 DNA reads as TGTGCCAGCAGCGGGACTAGCGGGCAAGAGACCCAGTACTTC. Its translation: CASSGTSGQETQYF. The V call is TRBV11-2, the J call TRBJ2-5, with TRBD2 matching over 12 bases. After removal of 5 bases from V and 2 bases from J, the junction contained 0 bases not matched to a gene. The CDR3 totals 14 residues. CDR1 is SGHAT, CDR2 FQNNGV, per germline. Combining the CDR3 with reference TRBV11-2 and TRBJ2-5 gives the whole variable domain EAGVAQSPRYKIIEKRQSVAFWCNPISGHATLYWYQQILGQGPKLLIQFQNNGVVDDSQLPKDRFSAERLKGVDSTLKIQPAKLEDSAVYLCASSGTSGQETQYFGPGTRLLVL.

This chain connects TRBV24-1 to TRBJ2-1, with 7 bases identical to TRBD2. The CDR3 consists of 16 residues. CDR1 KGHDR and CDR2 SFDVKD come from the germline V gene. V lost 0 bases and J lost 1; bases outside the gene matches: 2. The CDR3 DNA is TGTGCCACCAGTGATTTGGCGGGGGAGTCCTACAATGAGCAGTTCTTC. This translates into CATSDLAGESYNEQFF.

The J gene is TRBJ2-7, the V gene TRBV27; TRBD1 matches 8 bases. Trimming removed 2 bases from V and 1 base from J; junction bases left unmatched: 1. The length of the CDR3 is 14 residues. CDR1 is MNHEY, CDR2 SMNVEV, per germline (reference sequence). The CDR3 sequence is CASSLQGASYEQYF. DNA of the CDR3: TGTGCCAGCAGTTTACAGGGGGCATCCTACGAGCAGTACTTC.

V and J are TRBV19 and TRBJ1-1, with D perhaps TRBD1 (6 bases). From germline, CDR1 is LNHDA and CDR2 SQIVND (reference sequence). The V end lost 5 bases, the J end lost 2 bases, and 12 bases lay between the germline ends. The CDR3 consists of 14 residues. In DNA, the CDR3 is TGTGCCAGTAGTTACCCGGGACAAAACACTGAAGCTTTCTTT. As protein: CASSYPGQNTEAFF.

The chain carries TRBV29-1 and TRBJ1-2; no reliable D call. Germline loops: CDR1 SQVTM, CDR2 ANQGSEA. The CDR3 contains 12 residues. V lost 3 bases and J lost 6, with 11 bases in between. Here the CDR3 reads CSVDSRKHGYTF. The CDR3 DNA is TGCAGCGTTGATTCTAGGAAGCATGGCTACACCTTC.